Sequencing of this TCR beta chain was carried out in a study of HIV-infected children after antiretroviral therapy interruption. Study summary: Interruption group median age about 10 years; continuous group about 8 years.

This clonotype was seen repeatedly, ten times or more. What it recognizes is unknown. Indicated treatment: PENTA 11 planned treatment interruption arm or continuous ART arm. The TCR library was built from RNA with a 3' RACE protocol and unique molecular identifiers. TCRdb re-analysed the 3' RACE reads in MiXCR, keeping a single row per CDR3 protein. The sample lists 90,000 or so distinct CDR3 sequences, 6.9% occurring once. Study-level points and caveats: Naive CD4+ Gini coefficient rose by interruption end, suggesting clonal expansion. Naive CD4+ sequences overlapped less between time points once interruption began.

The starting material was CD45RA+ CD4+ T cells from PBMCs, pooled from several time points, obtained from a donor given antiretroviral therapy, either interrupted or continuous. The sample's subset: naive CD4+ CD45RA+ CD45RO- T cells. The receptor was derived from a pool of human donors with HIV.

DNA of the CDR3: TGTGCCAGCAGCCAACCGGACGGACTGAACACTGAAGCTTTCTTT. Amino acids: CASSQPDGLNTEAFF. This chain connects TRBV4-2 to TRBJ1-1; D is uncertain. Per germline, CDR1 LGHNA and CDR2 YNFKEQ. The CDR3 covers 15 residues. The ends were cut back, 2 bases at V and 0 bases at J, with 10 bases in the middle.